A single sample gave rise to the 3 T cell receptor beta chains below, sequenced in a study of cytomegalovirus exposure and HLA in healthy donors. Vbeta (60) and Jbeta (13) primers were used in the PCR. Libraries were prepared by immunoSEQ multiplex PCR; TCRdb keeps only in-frame clonotypes and omits some of them. This table holds 75,000 to 100,000 clones, 7.5% to 8.5% found once. Sequenced material: PBMCs. These receptors were taken from a man in his fifties or sixties in good health and CMV-seronegative.

Here the CDR3 DNA reads TGTGCCAGCAGCTTAGATCTAGGAAACACCATATATTTT. Translated, it gives CASSLDLGNTIYF. The V gene is TRBV7-8, the J gene TRBJ1-3; D is uncertain. This CDR3 contains 13 residues. Germline CDR1 reads SGHVS; CDR2 reads FQNEAQ. The V gene lost 1 base and the J gene lost 4 bases, with 5 bases spanning the gap.

This clone showed up just a few times. V and J are TRBV6-5 and TRBJ1-1; no definite D call. Trimming took off 1 base at V and 6 bases at J, with 9 bases between the two ends. In germline, CDR1 is MNHEY, CDR2 SVGAGI. This CDR3 has 13 residues. This CDR3 reads CASSYFRGSEAFF. DNA for the CDR3: TGTGCCAGCAGTTACTTTCGGGGATCTGAAGCTTTCTTT.

The sample holds a few counts of this clone. The chain uses TRBV18 and TRBJ2-2, with D perhaps TRBD1 (6 bases). V was cut by 0 bases and J by 3 bases, with 11 bases left in between. The germline V gene has CDR1 KGHSH and CDR2 LQKENI. The CDR3 has 16 residues. CDR3 amino acids: CASSPPQGWDTGELFF. The CDR3 DNA follows: TGTGCCAGCTCACCACCGCAGGGGTGGGACACCGGGGAGCTGTTTTTT.